The source of this T cell receptor (beta chain) is a study of beta chain features in type 1 diabetes. Study-level points and caveats: For patients, the naive, central memory and Treg TCRB repertoires appeared more alike than for healthy donors. Type 1 diabetes patients had moderately but significantly shorter TCRB CDR3s in all four CD4+ subsets. Using cDNA template may skew counts toward highly expressing activated cells. Diminished insertions and augmented deletions at VDJ junctions characterized type 1 diabetes patients.

CDR1 and CDR2 (germline): SGHTA, FQGNSA. CDR3 size: 15 residues. Between the trimmed V and J ends, which lost 8 bases and 8 bases, there was a span of 19 bases. Expressed TCRB transcripts got sequenced, as all isolated RNA was reverse transcribed. Deep immunoSEQ sequencing covered naive, central memory and regulatory T cell samples. Produced via immunoSEQ multiplex PCR; TCRdb's table is partial and in-frame only. The sample consists of roughly 730,000 clones, 13% of them appearing once. As to this clone: Its antigen remains unknown.

This receptor was taken from a man aged 18 to 30 with type 1 diabetes. V usage is TRBV7-2 and J usage is TRBJ1-6; D not resolved. The specimen was naive CD4+ T cells from blood. As DNA, the CDR3 is TGTGCCAGCGCACCCCCGTTGGGAGGGCATTCACCCCTCCACTTT. It specifies CASAPPLGGHSPLHF.